The rows below give T cell receptor beta chains drawn from one sample of a study of T cells in Graves' hyperthyroidism and ophthalmopathy. TCRdb re-called the multiplex PCR reads with MiXCR, one entry per CDR3 protein. Among about 460,000 distinct CDR3 sequences, about 20% were seen once, and the ten largest hold approximately 49%. The sequencing sample was made of blood. Source of these receptors: a woman aged 70-85 years with Graves' ophthalmopathy. CDR3s include the opening cysteine and the closing phenylalanine or tryptophan. The D gene is left open where the match is weak. Where a row states a size, it is once, few, many or the class of an expanded clone; other rows omit it.

>11|TRBJ1-2|.|TRBV30|.
TGTGCCTGGACAGGGATTCGTGGCTACACCTTC
CAWTGIRGYTF
>15|TRBJ1-6|.|TRBV7-2|.
TGTGCCAGCAGCAACACAGGGTGGATTGGTTCACCCCCCCACTTT
CASSNTGWIGSPPHF
>17|TRBJ2-1|TRBD2|TRBV2|few
TGTGCCAGCAGTGGGCTAGCGGGAGGGAACTCCTACAGTGAGCAGTTCTTC
CASSGLAGGNSYSEQFF
>13|TRBJ1-4|.|TRBV18|.
TGTGCCACCAAGAGGGGGACTAGTGAAAAACTGTTTTTT
CATKRGTSEKLFF
>16|TRBJ2-6|.|TRBV6-2/TRBV6-3|.
TGTGCCAGCTCCGCATGGGGCGGATCTGGGGCCAACGTCCTGACTTTC
CASSAWGGSGANVLTF
>16|TRBJ1-5|.|TRBV12-3/TRBV12-4|few
TGTGCCAGCAGTTTAGCGCTAGGGACGAGGAATCAGCCCCAGCATTTT
CASSLALGTRNQPQHF
>15|TRBJ1-1|TRBD1|TRBV6-2/TRBV6-3|few
TGTGCCAGCAGGTACAATGACAGGGCCAATGCTGAAGCTTTCTTT
CASRYNDRANAEAFF
>14|TRBJ2-1|.|TRBV20-1|few
TGCAGTGCCTCCCTCTGGCAGGGCCACAATGAGCAGTTCTTC
CSASLWQGHNEQFF
>15|TRBJ1-1|.|TRBV12-3/TRBV12-4|many
TGTGCCAGCAGTGCAGAACTCGGTAGGGTAGCTGAAGCTTTCTTT
CASSAELGRVAEAFF
>14|TRBJ2-1|.|TRBV12-3/TRBV12-4|many
TGTGCCAGCAGTTTAGTCCCGGGAAACCATGAGCAGTTCTTC
CASSLVPGNHEQFF
>16|TRBJ2-7|.|TRBV14|many
TGTGCCAGCAGCCAAGAAACCGCTCTGGGGCGGAACGAGCAGTACTTC
CASSQETALGRNEQYF
>14|TRBJ2-2|.|TRBV12-3/TRBV12-4|few
TGTGCCAGCAGTTTTTCAAACAGCGGCGGGGAGCTGTTTTTT
CASSFSNSGGELFF
>15|TRBJ1-1|.|TRBV7-8|many
TGTGCCAGCAGCTCAGACGGACACGCGAACACTGAAGCTTTCTTT
CASSSDGHANTEAFF
>14|TRBJ2-1|TRBD2|TRBV20-1|few
TGCAGTGCTAGGCGACGTAGCGGGAGACATGAGCAGTTCTTC
CSARRRSGRHEQFF
>15|TRBJ1-5|TRBD1|TRBV12-3/TRBV12-4|many
TGTGCCAGCAGTTGGGGACAGGGATCGAATCAGCCCCAGCATTTT
CASSWGQGSNQPQHF
>15|TRBJ2-7|TRBD1|TRBV6-1|many
TGTGCCAGCAGTGAATTTTGGCAGGGGGCGCGGGAGCAGTACTTC
CASSEFWQGAREQYF
>14|TRBJ1-2|.|TRBV5-8|.
TGTGCCAGCAGCTCCGGGACTCGGGTTTATGGCTACACCTTC
CASSSGTRVYGYTF
>12|TRBJ1-1|.|TRBV28|.
TGTGCCAGCAGTACACCCCGGGGTGAAGCTTTCTTT
CASSTPRGEAFF
>13|TRBJ2-5|.|TRBV6-2/TRBV6-3|many
TGTGCCAGCAGTAGGGACCACCAAGAGACCCAGTACTTC
CASSRDHQETQYF
>14|TRBJ1-2|.|TRBV28|many
TGTGCCAGCACTAAGGGGGGGCGTAACTATGGCTACACCTTC
CASTKGGRNYGYTF
>12|TRBJ2-7|.|TRBV20-1|.
TGCAGTGCTGAGGGGGTTTCCTACGAGCAGTACTTC
CSAEGVSYEQYF
>14|TRBJ2-5|.|TRBV6-1|.
TGTGCCAGCAGGAAACAGGGGGGGGAAGAGACCCAGTACTTC
CASRKQGGEETQYF
>14|TRBJ1-1|.|TRBV3-1|few
TGTGCCAGCAGCCAGGGACATTACGGCACTGAAGCTTTCTTT
CASSQGHYGTEAFF
>13|TRBJ2-1|TRBD2|TRBV29-1|.
TGCAGCGTTGAGGTAGCGGGAGCCAATGAGCAGTTCTTC
CSVEVAGANEQFF
>15|TRBJ2-2|.|TRBV7-6|.
TGTGCCAGCAGCTTAGAACTAACGGGAGCAGGGGAGCTGTTTTTT
CASSLELTGAGELFF
>15|TRBJ2-1|TRBD1|TRBV28|.
TGTGCCAGCAGTTTATACTCCGGGACAGGGGATGAGCAGTTCTTC
CASSLYSGTGDEQFF
>17|TRBJ2-1|.|TRBV19|.
TGTGCCAGTAGTGTAAGTGGACTTATCTACTCCTACAATGAGCAGTTCTTC
CASSVSGLIYSYNEQFF
>15|TRBJ2-3|.|TRBV5-1|many
TGCGCCAGCAGCTTGGCCGGAGGTTTCGGAGATACGCAGTATTTT
CASSLAGGFGDTQYF